The 2 T cell receptor beta chains presented below share a single source sample, sequenced in a study of CD8 T cells in Susac syndrome. An amount of RNA that ranged from roughly 0.5 to 1 ug was reverse transcribed with random hexamers. TCRdb redid the calling of the immunoSEQ multiplex PCR reads with MiXCR, one entry per CDR3 protein. The sample consists of some 75,000 distinct CDR3 sequences, under 95% of them appearing once. The specimen was CD8+ T cells from PBMCs. The receptors were sampled from a human donor with Susac syndrome.

The J gene is TRBJ1-6, the V gene TRBV7-9, with D perhaps matching TRBD1 (6 bases). CDR3 size: 14 residues. Trimming took 1 base from V and 6 from J, leaving 7 bases between them. Per germline, CDR1 SEHNR and CDR2 FQNEAQ (reference sequence). CDR3 loop: CASSLGGGNSPLHF. DNA for the CDR3: TGTGCCAGCAGCTTAGGAGGGGGTAATTCACCCCTCCACTTT.

V gene TRBV11-2 combines with J gene TRBJ2-7; D is tentatively TRBD1 or TRBD2 (6 bases each). The V gene's germline CDR1 is SGHAT and CDR2 FQNNGV. The CDR3 spans 17 residues. Trimming took off 0 bases at V and 1 base at J, with 16 bases between the two ends. The CDR3 protein is CASSLDLGGGISYEQYF. CDR3 nucleotides: TGTGCCAGCAGCTTAGATCTAGGAGGGGGGATATCCTACGAGCAGTACTTC.